This TCR beta chain was observed in a study of T cells in Graves' hyperthyroidism and ophthalmopathy. Study findings and constraints: Blood also showed most of the thyroid clonotypes that were expanded above 0.001.

Amplification of TCR beta CDR3 regions was performed using RNA transcripts as template. The HTBI primer set drove a first-round RT-PCR of the TCR CDR3. In TCRdb, the multiplex PCR reads were re-called with MiXCR into one record per CDR3 protein. The data contain 750,000 to 950,000 distinct CDR3 sequences, 38% of them singletons. This clonotype has only one observation. Antigen specificity is unknown. If no ophthalmopathy progression occurred within 18 months, Graves' hyperthyroidism was stable. Germline V gene data show CDR1 as MNHEY and CDR2 as SVGAGI. V lost 5 bases, J lost 0 bases, and 14 bases lay in between. This CDR3 region has 16 residues.

This chain connects TRBV6-5 to TRBJ1-5; a weak D match, TRBD1 (5 bases). The TCR was taken from a young man with Graves' hyperthyroidism. Material for sequencing was blood. CDR3 region: CASSLSRDGSNQPQHF. CDR3 in DNA: TGTGCCAGCAGTCTCTCCCGGGACGGTAGCAATCAGCCCCAGCATTTT.